The 8 T cell receptor beta chains below come from one sample, sequenced in a study of PD-L1 blockade in urothelial cancer. Specified time point: peripheral blood 6 weeks after treatment start. TCRdb keeps only in-frame clones here, not all; method: immunoSEQ multiplex PCR. Of some 120,000 clones listed, around nine tenths are singletons. The material sequenced was PBMCs, taken around atezolizumab (anti-PD-L1) treatment. Receptors originate from a man between 60 and 75 years old with urothelial cancer.

J is TRBJ2-7 and V is TRBV19, with 12 nucleotides matching TRBD1. V gave up 6 bases and J gave up 6 bases; unmatched junction bases: 6. There are 14 residues in the CDR3. Per the germline V gene, CDR1 is LNHDA and CDR2 is SQIVND (reference sequence). The CDR3 loop reads CASRPGQGAVEQYF. Here the CDR3 DNA reads TGTGCCAGTAGGCCGGGACAGGGGGCCGTCGAGCAGTACTTC. Full variable domain (rest looked up from reference TRBV19 and TRBJ2-7): DGGITQSPKYLFRKEGQNVTLSCEQNLNHDAMYWYRQDPGQGLRLIYYSQIVNDFQKGDIAEGYSVSREKKESFPLTVTSAQKNPTAFYLCASRPGQGAVEQYFGPGTRLTVT.

The chain has TRBV28 and TRBJ2-5; 7 nucleotides agree with TRBD1. This CDR3 is 14 amino acids long. Germline CDR1 reads MDHEN; CDR2 reads SYDVKM. V shed 6 bases, J shed 3 bases, and the junction held 7 bases outside the gene matches. DNA of the CDR3: TGTGCCAGCAGGGAGACAGGGCGGGAAGAGACCCAGTACTTC. Its translation: CASRETGREETQYF.

The table lists this clone with a count of one. J is TRBJ2-7 and V is TRBV30; weak D call: TRBD2 (6 bases). The CDR3 runs 13 residues. Germline V gene lookup returns CDR1 GTSNPN and CDR2 SVGIG (reference sequence). V was shortened by 0 bases and J by 4 bases, with 10 bases between the two germline ends. The CDR3 sequence: CAWSVSSAYEQYF. In nucleotides, the CDR3 is TGTGCCTGGAGTGTTTCTAGCGCGTACGAGCAGTACTTC.

The chain has TRBV14 and TRBJ1-1; 7 bases fit TRBD1. Germline CDR1 reads SGHDN; CDR2 reads FVKESK. The CDR3 has 13 amino acids. Trimming took 2 bases from V and 5 from J; bases not matched to a gene: 2. In nucleotides, the CDR3 is TGTGCCAGCAGCCAAACAGGGGCTACTGAAGCTTTCTTT. This translates into CASSQTGATEAFF.

The chain recombines TRBV18 with TRBJ1-6, with 8 bases identical to TRBD1. The ends lost 3 bases at V and 12 bases at J; junction bases unmatched: 7. Germline CDR1 and CDR2: KGHSH and LQKENI. CDR3 length equals 14 residues. The CDR3 here is CASSPPGQAKPLHF. CDR3 in DNA: TGTGCCAGCTCACCCCCGGGACAGGCGAAACCCCTCCACTTT.

The V gene is TRBV5-1, the J gene TRBJ2-3; TRBD2 matches 14 bases. This CDR3 has 18 residues. V gave up 4 bases and J gave up 1 base; unmatched junction bases: 8. CDR1 is SGHRS and CDR2 is YFSETQ in the germline V gene. The CDR3 spells CASSPGTSGSFRTDTQYF. The DNA of the CDR3 is TGCGCCAGCAGCCCAGGGACTAGCGGGAGTTTTCGCACAGATACGCAGTATTTT.

V usage is TRBV7-9 and J usage is TRBJ2-1, with D possibly being TRBD2 (6 bases). V lost 4 bases and J 5 bases, leaving 21 bases between the germline ends. CDR3 size: 17 residues. Germline CDR1 and CDR2: SEHNR and FQNEAQ (reference sequence). CDR3 region: CASSSRAGNIADNEQFF. The CDR3 coding sequence is TGTGCCAGCAGCTCCCGGGCGGGGAACATCGCGGACAATGAGCAGTTCTTC.

This chain joins TRBV11-3 and TRBJ2-5; TRBD2 aligns across 7 bases. This CDR3 contains 13 residues. Germline CDR1 SGHNT, CDR2 YENEEA. V shed 1 base and J 4 bases; nucleotides not matched to a gene: 0. The CDR3 loop is CASSLGTRETQYF. The CDR3 nucleotides are TGTGCCAGCAGCTTAGGGACTAGAGAGACCCAGTACTTC.